Following are 18 T cell receptor beta chains from one sample sequenced in a study of long-term antiretroviral therapy in people with HIV (dated by TCRdb to about 2022). The immunoSEQ hsTCRB v3.0 assay was used at survey level resolution to sequence the TRB variable region. TCRdb holds this immuneACCESS table with in-frame rearrangements only. Some clones are missing; in checked studies, unresolved V genes explain under half, and the rest has no known cause. This sample gives 25,000 to 30,000 clones in total; approximately 81% of them show up just once. The ten top clones hold approximately 8.3% of the sample. The sample in question was unsorted PBMCs, obtained 3 years after starting antiretroviral therapy. The source is a man aged 35 to 55 with HIV.

The chain has TRBV18 and TRBJ2-7; weak D call: TRBD2 (5 bases). Germline CDR1 is KGHSH and CDR2 is LQKENI. The ends were cut back, 5 bases at V and 7 bases at J, with 12 bases in the middle. CDR3 size: 12 residues. CDR3 sequence (DNA): TGTGCCAGCTCAGCGGACTCCAAGGAGCAGTACTTC. As protein: CASSADSKEQYF. The full variable domain, completed using reference TRBV18 and TRBJ2-7, is NAGVMQNPRHLVRRRGQEARLRCSPMKGHSHVYWYRQLPEEGLKFMVYLQKENIIDESGMPKERFSAEFPKEGPSILRIQQVVRGDSAAYFCASSADSKEQYFGPGTRLTVT.

The chain carries TRBV6-5 and TRBJ2-7; TRBD1 agrees at 9 bases. This CDR3 spans 14 amino acids. V shed 5 bases, J shed 6 bases, and the junction held 8 bases outside the gene matches. Germline V CDR1 and CDR2: MNHEY, SVGAGI. CDR3 protein: CASSTGQGLREQYF. The CDR3 DNA sequence: TGTGCCAGCAGTACGGGACAGGGCCTGCGCGAGCAGTACTTC.

The V call is TRBV4-1, the J call TRBJ1-2, with D maybe TRBD1 (5 bases). The ends were cut back, 0 bases at V and 4 bases at J, with 9 bases in the middle. Germline lookup yields CDR1 MGHRA and CDR2 YSYEKL. The CDR3 has 14 amino acids. The DNA for the CDR3 is TGCGCCAGCAGCCAAGATAAGGGGCGCTATGGCTACACCTTC. This sequence encodes CASSQDKGRYGYTF.

V usage is TRBV7-2 and J usage is TRBJ2-2, with 8 bases aligning to TRBD1. Looked up from germline, CDR1 is SGHTA and CDR2 is FQGNSA. The CDR3 is 16 residues long. Trimming removed 0 bases from V and 6 bases from J; junction bases left unmatched: 6. The CDR3 loop is CASSLAAGGSAGELFF. CDR3 DNA sequence: TGTGCCAGCAGCTTAGCTGCAGGGGGCTCGGCCGGGGAGCTGTTTTTT.

This clone occurred a few times. The V call is TRBV19, the J call TRBJ2-5; 7 bases match TRBD2. V shed 6 bases, J shed 5 bases, and the junction held 12 bases outside the gene matches. The CDR3 is made up of 15 amino acids. The V gene's germline CDR1 is LNHDA and CDR2 SQIVND (reference sequence). The CDR3 region is CASRDSSGPWETQYF. In DNA form, the CDR3 reads TGTGCCAGTAGGGACTCTAGCGGACCTTGGGAGACCCAGTACTTC.

The chain employs TRBV6-1 and TRBJ2-7; D might be TRBD1 (5 bases). The germline V gene has CDR1 MNHNS and CDR2 SASEGT. V gave up 1 base and J gave up 1 base, with 20 bases separating them. This CDR3 is 18 amino acids long. CDR3 sequence: CASSEVGIGVGASYEQYF. As DNA, the CDR3 is TGTGCCAGCAGTGAAGTAGGGATAGGGGTAGGGGCATCCTACGAGCAGTACTTC.

The chain is built from TRBV2 and TRBJ1-1; D may be TRBD1 (5 bases). The CDR3 runs to 17 residues. Per germline, CDR1 SNHLY and CDR2 FYNNEI. V was shortened by 1 base and J by 5 bases, with 20 bases between the two germline ends. The CDR3 bases are TGTGCCAGCAGTGAAGGCCCACTCATCGGGGGGTATACTGAAGCTTTCTTT. This translates into CASSEGPLIGGYTEAFF.

V and J are TRBV15 and TRBJ2-5; D remains ambiguous. The CDR3 sequence is 12 residues long. V gave up 0 bases and J gave up 5 bases, with 4 bases separating them. Germline-derived CDR1 and CDR2 are LNHNV and YYDKDF (reference sequence). CDR3 sequence: CATSRDRETQYF. DNA for the CDR3: TGTGCCACCAGCAGAGATCGGGAGACCCAGTACTTC.

This clone was seen a few times. The V gene is TRBV19, the J gene TRBJ2-2; D remains unclear. This CDR3 is 15 amino acids long. Germline CDR1 reads LNHDA; CDR2 reads SQIVND (reference sequence). V lost 1 base to trimming and J lost 0 bases, with 6 bases between them. The chain's CDR3 is CASSIGGPNTGELFF. The DNA for the CDR3 is TGTGCCAGTAGTATAGGCGGACCGAACACCGGGGAGCTGTTTTTT.

The V and J genes are TRBV7-8 and TRBJ1-2, with D possibly matching TRBD1 (5 bases). The CDR3 totals 13 residues. The V end was cut by 10 bases, the J end by 4 bases, with 16 bases between. Germline V CDR1 and CDR2: SGHVS, FQNEAQ. The CDR3 is CATREQGLYGYTF. The CDR3 DNA reads as TGTGCCACCAGGGAGCAGGGTCTCTATGGCTACACCTTC.

In its sample, this clone was seen a few times. This rearrangement joins TRBV10-3 to TRBJ1-5; a weak D match, TRBD1 (6 bases). V was shortened by 8 bases and J by 4 bases, with 12 bases between the two germline ends. Germline CDR1 ENHRY, CDR2 SYGVKD. This CDR3 has 13 residues. In DNA form, the CDR3 reads TGTGCCATCCGGGACACCGAGAATCAGCCCCAGCATTTT. Protein product: CAIRDTENQPQHF.

In its sample, this clone was seen once. The V and J genes are TRBV6-5 and TRBJ2-7; 8 nucleotides line up with TRBD1. Looked up from germline, CDR1 is MNHEY and CDR2 is SVGAGI. This CDR3 spans 14 amino acids. V lost 7 bases, J lost 3 bases, and 8 bases stayed unmatched. The CDR3 DNA reads TGTGCCAGCAAAATGGGACAGGCCCTCTACGAGCAGTACTTC. This gives the protein CASKMGQALYEQYF.

The chain links TRBV12-5 to TRBJ2-1, with D unclear. This CDR3 comprises 13 residues. V gave up 6 bases and J gave up 4 bases, with 10 bases separating them. In germline, CDR1 is LGHNT, CDR2 FRNRAP. The CDR3, as DNA: TGTGCTAGTGGCTTAACAGATTACAATGAGCAGTTCTTC. This encodes CASGLTDYNEQFF.

The CDR3 loop is CASSPENFQLRGAGGFLETQYF. CDR3 nucleotides: TGCGCCAGCAGCCCAGAGAATTTTCAGCTTCGCGGAGCGGGAGGATTCCTTGAGACCCAGTACTTC. The chain is built from TRBV4-1 and TRBJ2-5, with TRBD2 matching over 9 bases. This CDR3 has 22 residues. The V segment lost 4 bases and the J segment 5 bases; nucleotides outside the gene matches: 29. CDR1 and CDR2 from the germline V gene are MGHRA and YSYEKL.

The chain employs TRBV6-4 and TRBJ2-3; maybe TRBD1 (7 bases). Germline CDR1 MRHNA, CDR2 SNTAGT. Trimming took 0 bases from V and 5 from J, leaving 15 bases between them. CDR3 size: 16 residues. The CDR3 here is CASSDSGGGLKDTQYF. The CDR3 nucleotides are TGTGCCAGCAGTGACTCAGGAGGGGGCCTGAAAGATACGCAGTATTTT.

The chain links TRBV18 to TRBJ1-6, with TRBD1 matching over 8 bases. Germline trimming cut 6 bases from V and 8 bases from J; bases unmatched to any gene: 6. CDR1 is KGHSH and CDR2 is LQKENI in the germline V gene. The CDR3 sequence is 14 residues long. The CDR3 sequence is CASSSTGADSPLHF. The DNA for the CDR3 is TGTGCCAGCTCCTCGACAGGGGCGGATTCACCCCTCCACTTT.

This rearrangement joins TRBV5-1 to TRBJ1-4; D is unresolved. The CDR3 has 15 residues. V was shortened by 4 bases and J by 0 bases, with 10 bases between the two germline ends. Germline V gene sequence: CDR1 SGHRS, CDR2 YFSETQ. The CDR3 here is CASSPGGSTNEKLFF. Here the CDR3 DNA reads TGCGCCAGCAGCCCCGGAGGGTCAACTAATGAAAAACTGTTTTTT.

The chain has TRBV29-1 and TRBJ2-2; 12 bases line up with TRBD2. V lost 3 bases and J lost 2; bases outside the gene matches: 4. CDR3 length: 16 residues. Germline V CDR1 and CDR2: SQVTM, ANQGSEA. This CDR3 is CSVDPSGGVNTGELFF. CDR3 DNA sequence: TGCAGCGTTGATCCTAGCGGGGGGGTTAACACCGGGGAGCTGTTTTTT.